This TCR beta chain was captured by sequencing in a study of blood T cell repertoires in COVID-19. Looking at the study overall: The United States, Italy and Spain were the sources of the acute and convalescent COVID-19 samples. PBMCs, B-cell-depleted T cells, or T cells provided the cDNA or gDNA that made up the material.

Some clones are missing from TCRdb's copy, which holds only in-frame ones; the method was immunoSEQ multiplex PCR. This table holds more than 150,000 clones, approximately 86% found once. Germline loops: CDR1 ENHRY, CDR2 SYGVKD. Trimming cost V 10 bases and J 6 bases; bases outside gene matches: 14. There are 15 residues in the CDR3. This chain connects TRBV10-3 to TRBJ2-3; 9 bases align to TRBD1. This sequence originates from a man between 45 and 60 years old with active or convalescent COVID-19. Material: peripheral blood. CDR3 sequence reads: CATKTGTGWGDTQYF. The CDR3 nucleotides are TGTGCCACCAAGACCGGGACAGGGTGGGGGGATACGCAGTATTTT.